Listed here are 26 T cell receptor beta chains from one sample, sequenced in a study of early T cells in non-severe SARS-CoV-2 infection listed by TCRdb under 2021. Libraries were built with 5' RACE. The instrument given in TCRdb is NextSeq 500. TCRdb applied fastp at Q25 and MiXCR to the public reads, then kept only in-frame beta chains. Rows merge per CDR3 protein into single entries with the most common DNA and genes. The sample has tens of thousands of distinct CDR3 sequences on record, around 4.5% of them singletons. The top ten clonotypes cover 5.5% to 7% of the sample. The source material was whole blood, sampled at baseline. The receptors were sampled from an adult who was a healthcare worker with PCR-confirmed SARS-CoV-2 infection or an uninfected control (not recorded which).

At least ten counts were recorded for this clonotype. V usage is TRBV7-6 and J usage is TRBJ1-2; 10 nucleotides align to TRBD1. This CDR3 contains 15 residues. J lost 3 bases, V lost 6 bases, and 7 bases had no gene match. Germline V gene sequence: CDR1 SGHVS, CDR2 FNYEAQ. The CDR3 DNA sequence: TGTGCCAGCAGTTCTCCGGGACAGGGGTACTATGGCTACACCTTC. Its translation is CASSSPGQGYYGYTF.

V usage is TRBV18 and J usage is TRBJ2-1; D remains unclear. V shed 1 base and J shed 4 bases, with 8 bases lying between them. Looked up from germline, CDR1 is KGHSH and CDR2 is LQKENI. CDR3 length equals 14 residues. In DNA, the CDR3 is TGTGCCAGCTCACCACAGGGCCCATACAATGAGCAGTTCTTC. Its translation is CASSPQGPYNEQFF.

The chain employs TRBV11-3 and TRBJ2-3; the match to TRBD1 covers 7 bases. This CDR3 region has 13 residues. The ends lost 6 bases at V and 3 bases at J; junction bases unmatched: 3. Germline CDR1 reads SGHNT; CDR2 reads YENEEA. As DNA, the CDR3 is TGTGCCAGCAGAAGACAGGGAACAGATACGCAGTATTTT. Protein product: CASRRQGTDTQYF.

This clonotype was observed at least ten times. The chain is built from TRBV29-1 and TRBJ2-1; D unresolved. CDR3 size: 12 residues. Germline V gene lookup returns CDR1 SQVTM and CDR2 ANQGSEA. Trimming left V 2 bases short and J 9 bases short, with 11 bases between. CDR3 nucleotides: TGCAGCGTTGAACCTCTGCCGGGTGAGCAGTTCTTC. It is translated as CSVEPLPGEQFF.

A single count supports this clonotype. The chain recombines TRBV7-2 with TRBJ2-1, with 8 nucleotides matching TRBD2. This CDR3 has 14 residues. V was pared by 5 bases and J by 4 bases, with 4 bases of the junction left unmatched. The germline gives CDR1 SGHTA, CDR2 FQGNSA. The DNA of the CDR3 is TGTGCCAGCAGCCCGGGACTAGTTTACAATGAGCAGTTCTTC. Its protein is CASSPGLVYNEQFF.

This chain joins TRBV24-1 and TRBJ2-1, with 7 bases identical to TRBD1. There are 12 residues in the CDR3. Germline V CDR1 and CDR2: KGHDR, SFDVKD. After removal of 9 bases from V and 4 bases from J, the junction contained 2 bases not matched to a gene. The CDR3 DNA reads TGTGCCACCCGGGACAGTTACAATGAGCAGTTCTTC. It codes for CATRDSYNEQFF.

This clonotype was seen ten or more times. This chain connects TRBV7-3 to TRBJ2-1; D may be TRBD2 (5 bases). Germline CDR1 and CDR2: SGHTA and FQGTGA. V was clipped by 5 bases and J by 1 base, with 12 bases between them. The CDR3 has 15 residues. CDR3 in DNA: TGTGCCAGCAGCCCAATAGCGAGGTCCTACAATGAGCAGTTCTTC. Amino acids: CASSPIARSYNEQFF.

Within the sample, this clonotype is large (0.1 to 1%). The V and J genes are TRBV25-1 and TRBJ1-1; possible D gene TRBD1, 6 bases. The V and J ends lost 8 bases and 7 bases respectively, with 14 bases between them. CDR1 and CDR2 (germline): MGHDK, SYGVNS. CDR3 length equals 12 residues. DNA for the CDR3: TGTGCCAGCGGAACAGGGAGAGTTGAAGCTTTCTTT. Amino acids: CASGTGRVEAFF.

This clonotype was detected many times. This chain joins TRBV2 and TRBJ2-2; TRBD2 matches at 7 bases. CDR1 is SNHLY and CDR2 is FYNNEI in the germline V gene. The CDR3 is 15 residues long. Unmatched junction bases numbered 6, after V lost 3 bases and J lost 5 bases. CDR3 coding DNA: TGTGCCAGCAGTGATCAAACTAGCGCTACCGGGGAGCTGTTTTTT. Protein: CASSDQTSATGELFF.

This clonotype is termed medium-sized. The chain carries TRBV7-9 and TRBJ2-5, with 7 bases fitting TRBD1. Trimming took 1 base from V and 3 from J; bases not matched to a gene: 5. Germline assignment: CDR1 SEHNR and CDR2 FQNEAQ (reference sequence). The CDR3 has 15 amino acids. The CDR3 region is CASSLEPGGKETQYF. The CDR3 DNA sequence: TGTGCCAGCAGCTTAGAACCAGGGGGTAAAGAGACCCAGTACTTC.

This clonotype came up many times. The chain has TRBV19 and TRBJ2-7; a possible D gene is TRBD2 (5 bases). With 0 bases removed from V and 3 bases from J, the gap between germline ends came to 6 bases. Germline V gives CDR1 LNHDA, CDR2 SQIVND (reference sequence). This CDR3 is built from 13 residues. The CDR3 protein is CASSIEGSYEQYF. In nucleotides, the CDR3 is TGTGCCAGTAGTATAGAGGGGAGCTACGAGCAGTACTTC.

There are many counts of this clonotype. This chain uses TRBV7-2 with TRBJ2-7; 7 bases are shared with TRBD1. The V and J ends lost 4 bases and 2 bases, in that order; junction bases with no gene match: 5. The CDR3 has 14 amino acids. The germline V gene has CDR1 SGHTA and CDR2 FQGNSA. The CDR3 reads CASSSHRGPYEQYF. For the CDR3, the DNA is TGTGCCAGCAGCTCTCACAGGGGTCCCTACGAGCAGTACTTC.

This clonotype came up many times. The V gene is TRBV12-3 or TRBV12-4, the J gene TRBJ2-4; D is unclear. CDR3 length: 13 residues. Trimming stripped 0 bases from V and 9 bases from J, with 9 bases between. CDR3 residues: CASSLASLSIQYF. The CDR3 region has the DNA TGTGCCAGCAGTTTAGCATCCCTCAGCATTCAGTACTTC.

This clonotype has ten or more counts. The rearrangement uses TRBV7-2 and TRBJ2-3; TRBD2 aligns across 14 bases. The CDR3 is 18 amino acids. Germline V CDR1 and CDR2: SGHTA, FQGNSA. The V segment lost 3 bases and the J segment 7 bases; nucleotides outside the gene matches: 12. The CDR3 loop reads CASSFSRLAGGSAYTQYF. The CDR3 DNA reads TGTGCCAGCAGCTTCTCCCGACTAGCGGGGGGGTCCGCGTATACGCAGTATTTT. Variable domain in full (rest from reference TRBV7-2 and TRBJ2-3): GAGVSQSPSNKVTEKGKDVELRCDPISGHTALYWYRQSLGQGLEFLIYFQGNSAPDKSGLPSDRFSAERTGGSVSTLTIQRTQQEDSAVYLCASSFSRLAGGSAYTQYFGPGTRLTVL.

This clonotype has ten or more counts. The chain is built from TRBV29-1 and TRBJ1-2, with TRBD1 matching 11 bases. The CDR3 has 16 amino acids. CDR1 SQVTM and CDR2 ANQGSEA come from the germline V gene. V lost 6 bases to trimming and J lost 3 bases; unmatched junction nucleotides: 12. CDR3 DNA: TGCAGCGTCGCTCCGGGACAGGGGGTGTGGGACTATGGCTACACCTTC. Translated: CSVAPGQGVWDYGYTF.

This clonotype was recorded at least ten times. This rearrangement joins TRBV6-2 or TRBV6-3 to TRBJ2-6; no definite D call. V lost 6 bases and J 1 base, leaving 10 bases between the germline ends. Germline V gene sequence: CDR1 MNHEY, CDR2 SVGEGT. The CDR3 totals 15 residues. The DNA of the CDR3 is TGTGCCAGCAGGCGTCTCTTTTCTGGGGCCAACGTCCTGACTTTC. This codes for CASRRLFSGANVLTF.

This clonotype was counted many times. The J gene is TRBJ2-1, the V gene TRBV6-4; 11 bases map to TRBD2. The germline V gene has CDR1 MRHNA and CDR2 SNTAGT. The CDR3 length is 15 residues. J lost 7 bases, V lost 5 bases, and 7 bases had no gene match. The CDR3 region is CASSKLAGDRNEQFF. CDR3 nucleotides: TGTGCCAGCAGTAAACTAGCGGGAGATAGGAATGAGCAGTTCTTC.

This clonotype was counted at least ten times. J is TRBJ2-1 and V is TRBV5-5; 9 nucleotides match TRBD1. The CDR3 is made up of 13 amino acids. The germline V gene has CDR1 SGHKS and CDR2 YYEKEE (reference sequence). With V trimmed by 0 bases and J by 15 bases, 7 bases remained unmatched. CDR3 protein: CASSLDPGQGSFF. The CDR3 nucleotides read TGTGCCAGCAGCTTGGATCCGGGACAGGGTTCGTTCTTC.

This clonotype has ten or more counts. V and J are TRBV12-3 or TRBV12-4 and TRBJ1-3; 10 bases map to TRBD1. With 3 bases clipped from V and 2 bases from J, the junction kept 4 bases outside the gene matches. This CDR3 contains 16 residues. The CDR3 is CASSLEGTGAGNTIYF. CDR3 nucleotide sequence: TGTGCCAGCAGTTTGGAAGGGACAGGGGCTGGAAACACCATATATTTT.

This clonotype was picked up many times. The rearrangement joins TRBV7-9 to TRBJ2-5; tentative D call: TRBD1 (6 bases). Germline V gene sequence: CDR1 SEHNR, CDR2 FQNEAQ (reference sequence). Trimming stripped 7 bases from V and 1 base from J, with 13 bases between. CDR3 size: 14 residues. The CDR3, as DNA: TGTGCCAGCACCCGAGGGGGTCCCCAAGAGACCCAGTACTTC. This codes for CASTRGGPQETQYF.

The chain joins TRBV6-2 or TRBV6-3 to TRBJ2-7; the match to TRBD1 covers 9 bases. Trimming took 10 bases from V and 4 from J; bases not matched to a gene: 11. The CDR3 is made up of 14 amino acids. Germline V CDR1 and CDR2: MNHEY, SVGEGT. CDR3: CATRTGTGSYEQYF. The CDR3 nucleotides are TGTGCCACTCGGACCGGGACAGGGAGTTACGAGCAGTACTTC.

The sample holds many counts of this clonotype. V gene TRBV9 combines with J gene TRBJ2-1; 9 positions match TRBD2. J gave up 8 bases and V 4 bases, and 10 bases lay outside the gene matches. Germline V lookup: CDR1 SGDLS, CDR2 YYNGEE. The CDR3 extends over 15 amino acids. CDR3 residues: CASSPQGGGAYEQFF. The CDR3 nucleotides are TGTGCCAGCAGCCCACAGGGCGGGGGGGCCTATGAGCAGTTCTTC.

This clonotype was found many times. The chain is built from TRBV24-1 and TRBJ2-7; perhaps TRBD1 as D (6 bases). The germline V and J ends were trimmed by 3 bases and 5 bases, with 10 bases remaining between them. CDR1 is KGHDR, CDR2 SFDVKD, per germline. This CDR3 spans 13 amino acids. The CDR3 DNA is TGTGCCACCAGTGATACAAACAGGGACGAGCAGTACTTC. Protein product: CATSDTNRDEQYF.

This clonotype was counted at least ten times. This chain joins TRBV5-1 and TRBJ1-6, with 7 nucleotides matching TRBD1. This CDR3 spans 13 amino acids. Germline-derived CDR1 and CDR2 are SGHRS and YFSETQ. J lost 5 bases, V lost 9 bases, and 5 bases had no gene match. The CDR3 sequence: CATSGGNNSPLHF. For the CDR3, the DNA is TGCGCCACTTCAGGGGGTAATAATTCACCCCTCCACTTT.

Many counts were recorded for this clonotype. The chain links TRBV5-6 to TRBJ2-3; D perhaps matches TRBD1 (6 bases). This CDR3 has 13 residues. Germline V lookup: CDR1 SGHDT, CDR2 YYEEEE. Between the trimmed V and J ends, which lost 2 bases and 4 bases, there was a span of 8 bases. CDR3 in DNA: TGTGCCAGCAGCTTTGGACAGCCAGATACGCAGTATTTT. This translates into CASSFGQPDTQYF.

At least ten counts were recorded for this clonotype. CDR3 sequence (DNA): TGTGCCAGCAGCTTAACGGCGGGCATTAGCTCCTACAATGAGCAGTTCTTC. Amino acids: CASSLTAGISSYNEQFF. This chain joins TRBV7-8 and TRBJ2-1, with D perhaps matching TRBD2 (5 bases). The CDR3 runs to 17 residues. Trimming shortened V by 2 bases and J by 0 bases, and 14 bases separated the two germline ends. Germline V gene lookup returns CDR1 SGHVS and CDR2 FQNEAQ. Variable domain in full (rest from reference TRBV7-8 and TRBJ2-1): GAGVSQSPRYKVAKRGQDVALRCDPISGHVSLFWYQQALGQGPEFLTYFQNEAQLDKSGLPSDRFFAERPEGSVSTLKIQRTQQEDSAVYLCASSLTAGISSYNEQFFGPGTRLTVL.